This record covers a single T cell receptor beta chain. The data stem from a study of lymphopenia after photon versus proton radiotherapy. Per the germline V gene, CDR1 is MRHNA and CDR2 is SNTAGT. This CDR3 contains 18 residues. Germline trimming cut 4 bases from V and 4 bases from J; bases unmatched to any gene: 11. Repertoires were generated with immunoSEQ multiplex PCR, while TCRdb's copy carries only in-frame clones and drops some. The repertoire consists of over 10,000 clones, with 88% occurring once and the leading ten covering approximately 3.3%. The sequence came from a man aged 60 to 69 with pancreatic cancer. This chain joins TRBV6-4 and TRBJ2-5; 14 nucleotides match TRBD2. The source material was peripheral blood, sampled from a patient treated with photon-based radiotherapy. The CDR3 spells CASSGGTSGGQYRETQYF. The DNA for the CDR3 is TGTGCCAGCAGTGGAGGGACTAGCGGGGGCCAATACCGAGAGACCCAGTACTTC.